Each of the 7 T cell receptor beta chains below was sequenced from the same sample in a study of OX40 agonist ivuxolimab in advanced cancers. The library came from the immunoSEQ multiplex PCR assay. TCRdb obtained this table from immuneACCESS and retained in-frame rearrangements with V and J assigned. These tables miss some clones; where compared with another copy, unresolved V genes account for less than half of the shortfall, and the remainder is unexplained. For this sample there are tens of thousands of clones; around 90% appear just once. The ten largest clones represent approximately 0.3% of the sample. This specimen was CD4+ or CD8+ T cells sorted from blood, taken in a trial of the OX40 agonist ivuxolimab. Receptor source: an adult with an advanced solid tumor such as melanoma, head and neck, liver or kidney cancer.

V usage is TRBV21-1 and J usage is TRBJ2-7; the table's D call, TRBD2, was not checked against the DNA. TRBV21-1 is a pseudogene. The length of the CDR3 is 16 residues. The CDR3 is CASSKAPVEDSYEQYF. CDR3 coding DNA: TGTGCCAGCAGCAAAGCGCCCGTAGAAGACTCCTACGAGCAGTACTTC.

The rearrangement links TRBV6-5 to TRBJ1-2; D is unclear. The V gene's germline CDR1 is MNHEY and CDR2 SVGAGI. The CDR3 contains 15 residues. V lost 0 bases, J lost 6 bases, and 14 bases lay in between. The CDR3 is CASSYSWQEENGYTF. CDR3 bases: TGTGCCAGCAGTTACTCTTGGCAGGAGGAGAATGGCTACACCTTC.

The V and J genes are TRBV29-1 and TRBJ1-3; D gene uncertain. The CDR3 spans 14 residues. The V and J ends lost 6 bases and 0 bases respectively, with 12 bases between them. Per germline, CDR1 SQVTM and CDR2 ANQGSEA. CDR3 residues: CSVQATRSGNTIYF. The CDR3 coding sequence is TGCAGCGTACAAGCAACACGCTCTGGAAACACCATATATTTT.

The CDR3 coding sequence is TGTGCCAGCAGTTACTCGATTAAAAACTACGAGCAGTACTTC. This sequence encodes CASSYSIKNYEQYF. This chain links TRBV6-6 with TRBJ2-7; D gene ambiguous. CDR1 and CDR2 from the germline V gene are MNHNY and SVGAGI (reference sequence). The CDR3 spans 14 residues. Trimming cost V 0 bases and J 3 bases, with 9 bases left between them.

The V call is TRBV9, the J call TRBJ2-1, with D possibly TRBD2 on 6 matching bases. The length of the CDR3 is 16 residues. The V and J ends lost 3 bases and 2 bases respectively, with 15 bases between them. Germline V gene lookup returns CDR1 SGDLS and CDR2 YYNGEE. The CDR3 loop reads CASSAPGAVAYNEQFF. In DNA form, the CDR3 reads TGTGCCAGCAGCGCCCCGGGAGCCGTAGCCTACAATGAGCAGTTCTTC.

The genes are TRBV11-2 and TRBJ2-2, with TRBD2 matching 9 bases. This CDR3 is 17 amino acids long. V shed 5 bases, J shed 7 bases, and the junction held 14 bases outside the gene matches. Germline loops: CDR1 SGHAT, CDR2 FQNNGV. CDR3 protein: CASSRQGVAGAHGELFF. CDR3 nucleotides: TGTGCCAGCAGCCGCCAGGGGGTAGCGGGAGCCCACGGGGAGCTGTTTTTT.

The rearrangement uses TRBV6-6 and TRBJ2-1; D is perhaps TRBD2 (7 bases). The CDR3 is 16 residues long. The germline V and J ends were trimmed by 6 bases and 2 bases, with 17 bases remaining between them. The germline V gene encodes CDR1 MNHNY and CDR2 SVGAGI (reference sequence). The CDR3 DNA follows: TGTGCCAGCAGCCCAAAAGGGGGGGGGACCTACAATGAGCAGTTCTTC. This encodes CASSPKGGGTYNEQFF.